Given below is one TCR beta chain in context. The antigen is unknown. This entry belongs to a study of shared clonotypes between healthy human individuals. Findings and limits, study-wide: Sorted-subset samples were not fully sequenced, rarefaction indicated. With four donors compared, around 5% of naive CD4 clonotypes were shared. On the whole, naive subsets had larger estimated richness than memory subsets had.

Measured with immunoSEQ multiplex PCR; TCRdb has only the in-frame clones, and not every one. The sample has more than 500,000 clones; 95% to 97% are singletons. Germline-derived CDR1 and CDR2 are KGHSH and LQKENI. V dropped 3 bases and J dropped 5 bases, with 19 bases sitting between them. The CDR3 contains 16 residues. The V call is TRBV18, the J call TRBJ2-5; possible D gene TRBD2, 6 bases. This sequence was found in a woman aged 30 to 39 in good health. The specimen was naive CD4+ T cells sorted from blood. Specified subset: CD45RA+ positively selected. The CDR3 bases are TGTGCCAGCTCACCCCCGCGGGTGGCGGGGTTGGAGACCCAGTACTTC. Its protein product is CASSPPRVAGLETQYF.